This T cell receptor beta chain comes out of a study of blood T cell repertoires in COVID-19. Per the study methods: By means of reference gene primer amplification, nucleated cell counts were estimated. Here immunoSEQ multiplex PCR was the method, and the copy in TCRdb shows in-frame clones only, minus some. That table supplies the V and J calls and clone size; D and trimming were determined from the DNA. The sample records around 96,000 clones, over 90% being singletons. Source material: peripheral blood. This TCR was recovered from a human donor with active COVID-19. The donor label of this sample is uncertain.

CDR3 residues: CASSLKTGAGSPLHF. The CDR3 DNA is TGTGCCAGCAGCTTAAAGACAGGGGCTGGTTCACCCCTCCACTTT. The rearrangement uses TRBV5-4 and TRBJ1-6, with TRBD1 matching over 8 bases. The germline CDR1 and CDR2 sequences are SGHNT and YYREEE (reference sequence). Trimming cost V 2 bases and J 9 bases; bases outside gene matches: 7. The CDR3 has 15 residues. Based on the CDR3 plus reference TRBV5-4 and TRBJ1-6, the full variable domain is ETGVTQSPTHLIKTRGQQVTLRCSSQSGHNTVSWYQQALGQGPQFIFQYYREEENGRGNFPPRFSGLQFPNYSSELNVNALELDDSALYLCASSLKTGAGSPLHFGNGTRLTVT.